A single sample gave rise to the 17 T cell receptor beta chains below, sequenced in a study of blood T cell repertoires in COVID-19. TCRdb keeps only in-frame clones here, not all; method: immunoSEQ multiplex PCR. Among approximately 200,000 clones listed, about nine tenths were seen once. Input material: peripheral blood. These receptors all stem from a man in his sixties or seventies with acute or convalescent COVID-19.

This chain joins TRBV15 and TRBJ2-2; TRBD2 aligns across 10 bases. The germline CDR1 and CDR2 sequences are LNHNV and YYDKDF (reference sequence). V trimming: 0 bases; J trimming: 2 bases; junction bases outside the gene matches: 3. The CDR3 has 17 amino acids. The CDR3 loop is CATSRDRTSGNTGELFF. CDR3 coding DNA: TGTGCCACCAGCAGAGATCGGACTAGCGGTAACACCGGGGAGCTGTTTTTT.

CDR3 protein: CASSRFGTLTTGELFF. CDR3 nucleotide sequence: TGTGCCAGCAGCAGATTCGGGACACTAACCACCGGGGAGCTGTTTTTT. This chain connects TRBV2 to TRBJ2-2, with D perhaps matching TRBD1 (6 bases). Trimming took 6 bases from V and 4 from J, leaving 18 bases between them. Per the germline V gene, CDR1 is SNHLY and CDR2 is FYNNEI. The CDR3 spans 16 residues. The full variable domain, rest sourced from reference TRBV2 and TRBJ2-2, is EPEVTQTPSHQVTQMGQEVILRCVPISNHLYFYWYRQILGQKVEFLVSFYNNEISEKSEIFDDQFSVERPDGSNFTLKIRSTKLEDSAMYFCASSRFGTLTTGELFFGEGSRLTVL.

Here the CDR3 DNA reads TGTGCCAGCAGCCACCCCGGCGAGGGGGCCACTGAAGCTTTCTTT. Its protein product is CASSHPGEGATEAFF. The chain employs TRBV4-2 and TRBJ1-1; 7 positions match TRBD1. V lost 3 bases and J lost 4; bases outside the gene matches: 8. This CDR3 is 15 amino acids long. Germline V lookup: CDR1 LGHNA, CDR2 YNFKEQ.

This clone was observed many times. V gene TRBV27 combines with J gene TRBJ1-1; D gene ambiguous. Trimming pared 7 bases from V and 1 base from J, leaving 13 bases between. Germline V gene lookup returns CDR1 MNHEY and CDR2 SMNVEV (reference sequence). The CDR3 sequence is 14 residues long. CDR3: CASTKGRGNTEAFF. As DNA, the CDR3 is TGTGCCAGCACCAAAGGGAGAGGGAACACTGAAGCTTTCTTT.

The CDR3 DNA sequence: TGCGCCAGCAGCTTCCGAGGAGGGGGACTAGCGGGAGGTGCAGATACGCAGTATTTT. Amino acid sequence: CASSFRGGGLAGGADTQYF. V and J are TRBV5-1 and TRBJ2-3; 15 bases agree with TRBD2. CDR3 length: 19 amino acids. In germline, CDR1 is SGHRS, CDR2 YFSETQ. V shed 2 bases and J 4 bases; nucleotides not matched to a gene: 11.

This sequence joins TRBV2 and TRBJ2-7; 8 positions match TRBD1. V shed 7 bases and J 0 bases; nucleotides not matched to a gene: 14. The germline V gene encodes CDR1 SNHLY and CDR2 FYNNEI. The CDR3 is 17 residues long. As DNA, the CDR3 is TGTGCCAGCACCCGGACAGGGTCACCTTCCAGCTCCTACGAGCAGTACTTC. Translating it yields CASTRTGSPSSSYEQYF.

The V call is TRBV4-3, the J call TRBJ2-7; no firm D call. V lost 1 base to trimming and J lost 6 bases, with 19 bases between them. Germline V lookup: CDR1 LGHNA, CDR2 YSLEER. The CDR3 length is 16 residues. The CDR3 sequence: CASSQAVTRGTSEQYF. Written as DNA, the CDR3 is TGCGCCAGCAGCCAAGCCGTTACCAGAGGTACATCCGAGCAGTACTTC.

The CDR3 bases are TGTGCCAGCAGTCCTCCGACACCCGAACAAGAGACCCAGTACTTC. It translates to CASSPPTPEQETQYF. V is TRBV2 and J is TRBJ2-5; the D is unclear. Looked up from germline, CDR1 is SNHLY and CDR2 is FYNNEI. This CDR3 contains 15 residues. The V and J ends lost 5 bases and 2 bases respectively, with 15 bases between them.

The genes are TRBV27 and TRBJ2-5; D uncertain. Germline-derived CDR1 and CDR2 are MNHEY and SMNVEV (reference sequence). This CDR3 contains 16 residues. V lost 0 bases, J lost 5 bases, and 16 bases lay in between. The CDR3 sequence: CASSLSGALGVETQYF. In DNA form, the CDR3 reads TGTGCCAGCAGTTTATCGGGCGCGCTGGGTGTCGAGACCCAGTACTTC.

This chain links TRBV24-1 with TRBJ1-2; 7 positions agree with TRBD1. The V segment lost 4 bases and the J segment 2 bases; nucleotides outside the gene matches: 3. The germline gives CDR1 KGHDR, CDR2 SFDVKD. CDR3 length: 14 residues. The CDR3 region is CATSEGTANYGYTF. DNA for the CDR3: TGTGCCACCAGTGAGGGGACAGCAAACTATGGCTACACCTTC.

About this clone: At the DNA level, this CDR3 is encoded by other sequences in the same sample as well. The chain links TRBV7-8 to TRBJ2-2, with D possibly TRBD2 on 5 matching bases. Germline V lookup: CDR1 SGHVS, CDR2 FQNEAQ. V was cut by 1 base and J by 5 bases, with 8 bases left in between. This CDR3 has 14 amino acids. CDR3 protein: CASSLVGGTGELFF. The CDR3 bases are TGTGCCAGCAGCTTAGTTGGCGGGACCGGGGAGCTGTTTTTT.

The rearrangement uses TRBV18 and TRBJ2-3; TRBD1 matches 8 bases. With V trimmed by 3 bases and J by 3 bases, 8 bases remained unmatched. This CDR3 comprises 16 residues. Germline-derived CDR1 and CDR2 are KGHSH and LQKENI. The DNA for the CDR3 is TGTGCCAGCTCACCCCCTGACAGGGGAATTACAGATACGCAGTATTTT. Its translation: CASSPPDRGITDTQYF.

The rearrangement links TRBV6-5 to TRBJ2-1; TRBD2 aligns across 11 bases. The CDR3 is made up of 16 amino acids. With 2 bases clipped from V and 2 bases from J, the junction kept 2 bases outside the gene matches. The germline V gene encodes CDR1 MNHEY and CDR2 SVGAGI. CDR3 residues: CASSYTGLAAYNEQFF. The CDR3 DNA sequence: TGTGCCAGCAGTTACACGGGACTAGCGGCCTACAATGAGCAGTTCTTC.

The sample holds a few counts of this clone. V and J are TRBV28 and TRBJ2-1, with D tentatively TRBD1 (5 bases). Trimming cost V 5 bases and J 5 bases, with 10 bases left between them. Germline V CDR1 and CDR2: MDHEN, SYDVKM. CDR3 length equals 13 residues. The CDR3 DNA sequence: TGTGCCAGCAGTACGACAGACAACAATGAGCAGTTCTTC. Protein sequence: CASSTTDNNEQFF.

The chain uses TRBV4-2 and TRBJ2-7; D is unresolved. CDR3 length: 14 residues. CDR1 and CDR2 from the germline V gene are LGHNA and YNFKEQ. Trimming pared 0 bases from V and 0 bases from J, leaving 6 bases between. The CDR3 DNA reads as TGTGCCAGCAGCCAAGACTACTCCTCCTACGAGCAGTACTTC. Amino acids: CASSQDYSSYEQYF.

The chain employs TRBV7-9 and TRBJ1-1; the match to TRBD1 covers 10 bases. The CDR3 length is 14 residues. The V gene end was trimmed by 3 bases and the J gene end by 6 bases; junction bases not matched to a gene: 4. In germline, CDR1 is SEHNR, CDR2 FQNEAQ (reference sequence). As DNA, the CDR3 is TGTGCCAGCAGCTTGGGGGACAGGGGCCCTGAAGCTTTCTTT. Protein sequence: CASSLGDRGPEAFF. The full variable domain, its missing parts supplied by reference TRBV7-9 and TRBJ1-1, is DTGVSQNPRHKITKRGQNVTFRCDPISEHNRLYWYRQTLGQGPEFLTYFQNEAQLEKSRLLSDRFSAERPKGSFSTLEIQRTEQGDSAMYLCASSLGDRGPEAFFGQGTRLTVV.

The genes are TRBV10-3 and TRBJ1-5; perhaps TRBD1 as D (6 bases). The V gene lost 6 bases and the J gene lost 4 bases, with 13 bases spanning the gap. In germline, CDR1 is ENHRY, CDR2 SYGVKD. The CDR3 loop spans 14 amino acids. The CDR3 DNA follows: TGTGCCATCAGCTCTAACAGGGCTAATCAGCCCCAGCATTTT. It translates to CAISSNRANQPQHF.